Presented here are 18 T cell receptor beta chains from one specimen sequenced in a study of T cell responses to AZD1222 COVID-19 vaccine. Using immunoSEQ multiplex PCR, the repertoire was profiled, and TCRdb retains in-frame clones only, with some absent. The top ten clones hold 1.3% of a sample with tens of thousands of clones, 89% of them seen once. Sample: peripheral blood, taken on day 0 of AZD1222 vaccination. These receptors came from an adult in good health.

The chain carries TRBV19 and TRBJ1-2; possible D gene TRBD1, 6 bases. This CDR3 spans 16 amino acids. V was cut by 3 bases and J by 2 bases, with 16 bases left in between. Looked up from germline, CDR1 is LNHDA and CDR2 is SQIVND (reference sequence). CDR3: CASSMAAGAGNYGYTF. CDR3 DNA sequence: TGTGCCAGTAGTATGGCCGCGGGGGCGGGAAACTATGGCTACACCTTC.

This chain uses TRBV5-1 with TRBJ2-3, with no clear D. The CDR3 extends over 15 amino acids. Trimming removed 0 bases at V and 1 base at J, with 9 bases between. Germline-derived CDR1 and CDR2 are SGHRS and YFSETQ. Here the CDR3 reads CASSLDASRTDTQYF. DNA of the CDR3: TGCGCCAGCAGCTTGGATGCGAGTCGCACAGATACGCAGTATTTT.

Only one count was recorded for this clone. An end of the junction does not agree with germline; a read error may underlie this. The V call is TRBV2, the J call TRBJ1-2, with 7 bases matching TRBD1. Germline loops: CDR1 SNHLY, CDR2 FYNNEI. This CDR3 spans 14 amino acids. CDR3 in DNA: TGTGCCAGCAGAGAAGGGGACAGCCTCTATGGCTACACCTTC. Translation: CASREGDSLYGYTF. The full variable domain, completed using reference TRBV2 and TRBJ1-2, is EPEVTQTPSHQVTQMGQEVILRCVPISNHLYFYWYRQILGQKVEFLVSFYNNEISEKSEIFDDQFSVERPDGSNFTLKIRSTKLEDSAMYFCASREGDSLYGYTFGSGTRLTVV.

CDR3 loop: CATSRGTDRGGTEAFF. CDR3 nucleotides: TGTGCCACCAGCAGAGGAACGGACAGGGGGGGAACTGAAGCTTTCTTT. The chain has TRBV15 and TRBJ1-1; 10 nucleotides match TRBD1. The CDR3 has 16 residues. The V gene end was trimmed by 1 base and the J gene end by 5 bases; junction bases not matched to a gene: 7. Germline V gene sequence: CDR1 LNHNV, CDR2 YYDKDF (reference sequence).

The CDR3 DNA sequence: TGTGCCAGCAGTCTCCGTTCAGGTAACTACAATGAGCAGTTCTTC. Amino acids: CASSLRSGNYNEQFF. The V call is TRBV28, the J call TRBJ2-1; D call uncertain. The V gene lost 5 bases and the J gene lost 3 bases, with 14 bases spanning the gap. Germline V CDR1 and CDR2: MDHEN, SYDVKM. This CDR3 region has 15 residues.

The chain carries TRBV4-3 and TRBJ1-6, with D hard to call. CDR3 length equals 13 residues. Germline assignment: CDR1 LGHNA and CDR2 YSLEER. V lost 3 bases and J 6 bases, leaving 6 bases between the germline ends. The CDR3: CASSQNSNSPLHF. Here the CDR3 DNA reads TGCGCCAGCAGCCAGAACAGTAATTCACCCCTCCACTTT.

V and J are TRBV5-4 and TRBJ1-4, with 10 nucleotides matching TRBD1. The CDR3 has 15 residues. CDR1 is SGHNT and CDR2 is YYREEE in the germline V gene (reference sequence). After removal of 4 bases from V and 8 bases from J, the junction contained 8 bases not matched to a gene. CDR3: CASSPGGTGVEKLFF. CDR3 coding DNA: TGTGCCAGCAGCCCTGGAGGGACAGGGGTAGAAAAACTGTTTTTT. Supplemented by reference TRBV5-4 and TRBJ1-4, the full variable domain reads ETGVTQSPTHLIKTRGQQVTLRCSSQSGHNTVSWYQQALGQGPQFIFQYYREEENGRGNFPPRFSGLQFPNYSSELNVNALELDDSALYLCASSPGGTGVEKLFFGSGTQLSVL.

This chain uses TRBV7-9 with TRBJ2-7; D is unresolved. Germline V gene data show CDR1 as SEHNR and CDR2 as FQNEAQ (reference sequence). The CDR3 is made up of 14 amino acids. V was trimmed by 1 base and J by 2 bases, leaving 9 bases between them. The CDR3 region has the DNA TGTGCCAGCAGCTTAGTAGCAGCAGCCTACGAGCAGTACTTC. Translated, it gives CASSLVAAAYEQYF.

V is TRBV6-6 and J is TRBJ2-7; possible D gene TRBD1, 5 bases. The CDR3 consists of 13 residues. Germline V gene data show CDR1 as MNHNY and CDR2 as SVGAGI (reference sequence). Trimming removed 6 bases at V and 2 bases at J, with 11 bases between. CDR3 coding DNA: TGTGCCAGCAGAAACAGGACCCCCTACGAGCAGTACTTC. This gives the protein CASRNRTPYEQYF.

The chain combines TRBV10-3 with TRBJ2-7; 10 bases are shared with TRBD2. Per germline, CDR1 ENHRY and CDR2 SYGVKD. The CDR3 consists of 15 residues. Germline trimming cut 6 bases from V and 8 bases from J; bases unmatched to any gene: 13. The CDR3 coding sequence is TGTGCCATCAGGGCAGAGGGGACTAGCGCTACGAAGCAGTACTTC. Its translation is CAIRAEGTSATKQYF.

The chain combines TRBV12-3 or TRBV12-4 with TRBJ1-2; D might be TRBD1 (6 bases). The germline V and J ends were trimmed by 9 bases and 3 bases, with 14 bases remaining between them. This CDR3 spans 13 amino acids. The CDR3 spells CASALTGDYGYTF. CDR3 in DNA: TGTGCCAGTGCCCTGACAGGAGACTATGGCTACACCTTC.

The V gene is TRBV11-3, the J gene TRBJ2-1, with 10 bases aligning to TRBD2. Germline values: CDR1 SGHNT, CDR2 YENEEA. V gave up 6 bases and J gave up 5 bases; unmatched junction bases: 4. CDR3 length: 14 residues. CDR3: CASSRAGGNNEQFF. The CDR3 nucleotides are TGTGCCAGCAGTCGAGCGGGAGGGAACAATGAGCAGTTCTTC.

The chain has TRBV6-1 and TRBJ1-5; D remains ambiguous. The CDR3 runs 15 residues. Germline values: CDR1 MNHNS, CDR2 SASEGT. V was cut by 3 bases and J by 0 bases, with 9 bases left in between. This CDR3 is CASSDYTYSNQPQHF. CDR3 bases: TGTGCCAGCAGTGATTACACATATAGCAATCAGCCCCAGCATTTT.

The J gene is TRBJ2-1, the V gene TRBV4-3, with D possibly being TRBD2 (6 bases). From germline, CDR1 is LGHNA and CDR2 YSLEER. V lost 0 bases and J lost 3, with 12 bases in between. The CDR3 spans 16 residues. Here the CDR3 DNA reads TGCGCCAGCAGCCAAGACGGAGGGCAGTTCTACAATGAGCAGTTCTTC. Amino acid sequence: CASSQDGGQFYNEQFF.

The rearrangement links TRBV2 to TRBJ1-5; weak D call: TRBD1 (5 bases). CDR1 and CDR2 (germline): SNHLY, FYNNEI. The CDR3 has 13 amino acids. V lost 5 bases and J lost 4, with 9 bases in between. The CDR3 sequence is CASSSDRNQPQHF. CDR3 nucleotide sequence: TGTGCCAGCAGTTCCGACAGAAATCAGCCCCAGCATTTT. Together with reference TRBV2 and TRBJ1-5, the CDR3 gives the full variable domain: EPEVTQTPSHQVTQMGQEVILRCVPISNHLYFYWYRQILGQKVEFLVSFYNNEISEKSEIFDDQFSVERPDGSNFTLKIRSTKLEDSAMYFCASSSDRNQPQHFGDGTRLSIL.

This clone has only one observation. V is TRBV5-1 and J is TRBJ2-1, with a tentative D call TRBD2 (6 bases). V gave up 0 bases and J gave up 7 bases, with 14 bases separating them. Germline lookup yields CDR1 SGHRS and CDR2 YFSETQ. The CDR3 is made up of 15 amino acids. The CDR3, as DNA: TGCGCCAGCAGCTTGGCTGCGGGGCGCAGGAATGAGCAGTTCTTC. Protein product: CASSLAAGRRNEQFF.

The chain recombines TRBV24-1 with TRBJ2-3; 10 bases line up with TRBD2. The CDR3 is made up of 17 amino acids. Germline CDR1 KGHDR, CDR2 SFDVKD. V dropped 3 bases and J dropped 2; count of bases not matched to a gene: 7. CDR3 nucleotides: TGTGCCACCAGTGATCTCGGTAGCGGGAGGTTCACAGATACGCAGTATTTT. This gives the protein CATSDLGSGRFTDTQYF.

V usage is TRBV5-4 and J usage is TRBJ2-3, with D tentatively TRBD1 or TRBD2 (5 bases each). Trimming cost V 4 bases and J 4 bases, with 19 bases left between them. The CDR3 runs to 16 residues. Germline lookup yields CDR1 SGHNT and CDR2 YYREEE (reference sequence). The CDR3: CASSRLWGSPPDTQYF. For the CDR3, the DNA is TGTGCCAGCAGCCGACTTTGGGGGAGTCCCCCAGATACGCAGTATTTT.